Listed below are T cell receptor beta chains from one sample, sequenced in a study of CD8+ T cells in alopecia areata. Sequencing used immunoSEQ multiplex PCR; TCRdb keeps in-frame clones, though not all of them. The sample has 150,000 to 200,000 clones, roughly 60% seen once. The sample was CD4+ T cells sorted from blood, taken at week 24, from a patient treated with tofacitinib. These TCRs come from a human donor with alopecia areata. CDR3s include the opening cysteine and the closing phenylalanine or tryptophan. The D gene is left open where the match is weak. A clone size is listed for some rows: how often the clone was seen (once, few, many), or a class if it is expanded.

J: TRBJ2-4; V: TRBV9; size: .; D: .; DNA: TGTGCCAGCAGCGTAGAGGCCACTCTAGCCAAAAACATTCAGTACTTC; CDR3: CASSVEATLAKNIQYF
J: TRBJ2-7; V: TRBV29-1; size: .; D: .; DNA: TGCAGCGTTGAAGAGACTTACGAGCAGTACTTC; CDR3: CSVEETYEQYF
J: TRBJ2-5; V: TRBV5-1; size: .; D: TRBD1; DNA: TGCGCCAGCAGCTTGGGTAGGGGACAGCAAGAGACCCAGTACTTC; CDR3: CASSLGRGQQETQYF
J: TRBJ2-5; V: TRBV19; size: .; D: TRBD1; DNA: TGTGCCAGTAGAGACCGCGGGACAGGGGCCGAAGAGACCCAGTACTTC; CDR3: CASRDRGTGAEETQYF
J: TRBJ1-1; V: TRBV29-1; size: .; D: TRBD1; DNA: TGCAGCGTTGCCCGGACAGGGTTATGGATGAACACTGAAGCTTTCTTT; CDR3: CSVARTGLWMNTEAFF
J: TRBJ2-1; V: TRBV5-1; size: .; D: .; DNA: TGCGCCAGCAGCTTGGCCGGCTACGCCAATGAGCAGTTCTTC; CDR3: CASSLAGYANEQFF
J: TRBJ2-7; V: TRBV14; size: .; D: .; DNA: TGTGCCAGCAGCCAACCCCTCGGGCAGGCTCGGAACGAGCAGTACTTC; CDR3: CASSQPLGQARNEQYF
J: TRBJ2-7; V: TRBV5-1; size: once; D: TRBD2; DNA: TGCGCCAGCAGCTTGTCGACTAGCGGATCCTACGAGCAGTACTTC; CDR3: CASSLSTSGSYEQYF
J: TRBJ1-2; V: TRBV28; size: .; D: TRBD1; DNA: TGTGCCAGCAGGCCGGGACAGGGATATGGCTACACCTTC; CDR3: CASRPGQGYGYTF
J: TRBJ2-2; V: TRBV5-6; size: .; D: .; DNA: TGTGCCAGCAGCTTACAGGGGGAGCTGTTTTTT; CDR3: CASSLQGELFF
J: TRBJ2-3; V: TRBV7-9; size: .; D: .; DNA: TGTGCCAGCAGCGGCTCGCGGACAGATACGCAGTATTTT; CDR3: CASSGSRTDTQYF
J: TRBJ2-2; V: TRBV4-1; size: .; D: .; DNA: TGCGCCAGCAGCCCAAGAAACGGGGGTATATCGAACACCGGGGAGCTGTTTTTT; CDR3: CASSPRNGGISNTGELFF
J: TRBJ2-5; V: TRBV30; size: .; D: .; DNA: TGTGCCTGGACCACTGACAGGACCCAGTACTTC; CDR3: CAWTTDRTQYF
J: TRBJ2-2; V: TRBV30; size: .; D: TRBD2; DNA: TGTGCCTGGAATCTAGCGGGGGGGAACACCGGGGAGCTGTTTTTT; CDR3: CAWNLAGGNTGELFF
J: TRBJ2-5; V: TRBV18; size: .; D: .; DNA: TGTGCCAGCTCACCAACGTACCAAGAGACCCAGTACTTC; CDR3: CASSPTYQETQYF
J: TRBJ1-4; V: TRBV5-6; size: .; D: .; DNA: TGTGCCAGCAGCTCTTTGGCAAGCGGTCGGGAAAAACTGTTTTTT; CDR3: CASSSLASGREKLFF
J: TRBJ1-5; V: TRBV19; size: once; D: .; DNA: TGTGCCAGTAGTAGTAGGGGAGGGGGCAATCAGCCCCAGCATTTT; CDR3: CASSSRGGGNQPQHF
J: TRBJ1-2; V: TRBV5-6; size: .; D: .; DNA: TGTGCCAGCAGCTTCTCTGGCAGCGGCTATGGCTACACCTTC; CDR3: CASSFSGSGYGYTF
J: TRBJ1-5; V: TRBV27; size: .; D: .; DNA: TGTGCCACCGGACCCGCGGGCAATCAGCCCCAGCATTTT; CDR3: CATGPAGNQPQHF
J: TRBJ2-7; V: TRBV30; size: .; D: .; DNA: TGTGCCTGGAGTAGGGGATTCTACGAGCAGTACTTC; CDR3: CAWSRGFYEQYF
J: TRBJ1-1; V: TRBV5-1; size: .; D: .; DNA: TGCGCCAGCAGCTTGGGAAAGGGGACTGAAGCTTTCTTT; CDR3: CASSLGKGTEAFF
J: TRBJ2-3; V: TRBV12-2; size: few; D: .; DNA: TGTGCAAGTCGCTTAGTAGTTGGAGCCGCCCTGAAACCCAGCACAGATACGCAGTATTTT; CDR3: CASRLVVGAALKPSTDTQYF
J: TRBJ1-4; V: TRBV15; size: .; D: .; DNA: TGTGCCACCAGCAGAGGGAACGGGGGCTCTAATGAAAAACTGTTTTTT; CDR3: CATSRGNGGSNEKLFF
J: TRBJ2-2; V: TRBV7-8; size: .; D: .; DNA: TGTGCCAGCAGTCAGATGGGAACGACTCTATCAGGGGAGCTGTTTTTT; CDR3: CASSQMGTTLSGELFF
J: TRBJ2-5; V: TRBV27; size: few; D: .; DNA: TGTGCCAGCAGTTTAGTAGGTGGGGCCACGAAGACCCAGTACTTC; CDR3: CASSLVGGATKTQYF
J: TRBJ2-7; V: TRBV4-1; size: .; D: TRBD2; DNA: TGCGCCAGCAGCCAACCCGGACTAGCGGGGTTCTACGAGCAGTACTTC; CDR3: CASSQPGLAGFYEQYF
J: TRBJ2-1; V: TRBV7-8; size: .; D: TRBD2; DNA: TGTGCCAGCAGCTTACTACTAGCGGGGTATAATGAGCAGTTCTTC; CDR3: CASSLLLAGYNEQFF
J: TRBJ1-1; V: TRBV27; size: .; D: .; DNA: TGTGCCAGCAGTTTCCGGGGGAACACTGAAGCTTTCTTT; CDR3: CASSFRGNTEAFF
J: TRBJ2-5; V: TRBV29-1; size: .; D: .; DNA: TGCAGCGTGGCCGGGAGCGAGACCCAGTACTTC; CDR3: CSVAGSETQYF
J: TRBJ2-2; V: TRBV2; size: .; D: .; DNA: TGTGCCAGCAACCCGGGAAACACCGGGGAGCTGTTTTTT; CDR3: CASNPGNTGELFF
J: TRBJ1-5; V: TRBV18; size: few; D: .; DNA: TGTGCCAGCTCACCAGGAGTTGGTGGCAGCAATCAGCCCCAGCATTTT; CDR3: CASSPGVGGSNQPQHF
J: TRBJ2-5; V: TRBV5-1; size: .; D: .; DNA: TGCGCCAGCAGTTACGCTTACGGGGCCCAAGAGACCCAGTACTTC; CDR3: CASSYAYGAQETQYF
J: TRBJ2-3; V: TRBV9; size: .; D: TRBD1; DNA: TGTGCCAGCAGCGTAGGAGGGGGCCCCACAGATACGCAGTATTTT; CDR3: CASSVGGGPTDTQYF
J: TRBJ1-6; V: TRBV30; size: once; D: TRBD1; DNA: TGTGCCTGGAGGAGGCCTCCATCGACAGGGGGGCGTTCACCCCTCCACTTT; CDR3: CAWRRPPSTGGRSPLHF
J: TRBJ2-3; V: TRBV5-6; size: once; D: TRBD2; DNA: TGTGCCAGCAGCTTGGCCTCTAGCGGGGGCGCAGATACGCAGTATTTT; CDR3: CASSLASSGGADTQYF
J: TRBJ2-3; V: TRBV29-1; size: few; D: .; DNA: TGCAGCGTTGACCCCTGGGGGCAGCAAGATACGCAGTATTTT; CDR3: CSVDPWGQQDTQYF
J: TRBJ2-7; V: TRBV27; size: many; D: .; DNA: TGTGCCAGCCCGGCTAGCGTTAGTGAATACGAGCAGTACTTC; CDR3: CASPASVSEYEQYF
J: TRBJ2-1; V: TRBV2; size: .; D: TRBD1; DNA: TGTGCCAGCACCCGGGACAGGGGGAATGAGCAGTTCTTC; CDR3: CASTRDRGNEQFF
J: TRBJ2-3; V: TRBV15; size: .; D: TRBD1; DNA: TGTGCCACCAGCAGCGACTTGTGGGACAGCCTCACAGATACGCAGTATTTT; CDR3: CATSSDLWDSLTDTQYF
J: TRBJ2-7; V: TRBV6-5; size: few; D: TRBD1; DNA: TGTGCCAGCAGTTACGTGACAGGGGCCTACGAGCAGTACTTC; CDR3: CASSYVTGAYEQYF
J: TRBJ2-3; V: TRBV6-6; size: .; D: .; DNA: TGTGCCAGCAGTTCGTCGACAGAAAGGTTGTTGGATACGCAGTATTTT; CDR3: CASSSSTERLLDTQYF
J: TRBJ1-1; V: TRBV29-1; size: few; D: .; DNA: TGCAGCGTTGTGGGGGCCGGGTACACTGAAGCTTTCTTT; CDR3: CSVVGAGYTEAFF
J: TRBJ2-4; V: TRBV2; size: .; D: .; DNA: TGTGCCAGCAGTGAATCGTTAGCCAAAAACATTCAGTACTTC; CDR3: CASSESLAKNIQYF
J: TRBJ2-5; V: TRBV30; size: few; D: .; DNA: TGTGCCTGGACTAGCCGGGAGACCCAGTACTTC; CDR3: CAWTSRETQYF